This T cell receptor beta chain was recorded in a study of T cells in Graves' hyperthyroidism and ophthalmopathy. Findings of the study overall: Blood also held most thyroid clonotypes expanded beyond 0.001.

Amplified regions were TCR beta CDR3 sequences from RNA transcripts. An initial round of RT-PCR targeting the TCR CDR3 relied on the HTBI primer set. From the multiplex PCR reads, TCRdb called clonotypes with MiXCR, one entry per CDR3 protein. There are fewer than 750,000 distinct CDR3 sequences in the sample; approximately 44% occur only once, and about 8.3% lies in the top ten. Worth noting for this clonotype: Its antigen is still unknown.

The sequence was collected from a woman aged 18 to 35 with Graves' hyperthyroidism. Input material: peripheral blood or thyroid tissue (not recorded which).

CDR3 loop: CASQEGRGYGYTF. The CDR3 DNA follows: TGTGCCAGTCAAGAGGGACGTGGGTATGGCTACACCTTC. The chain recombines TRBV12-3 or TRBV12-4 with TRBJ1-2; D perhaps matches TRBD1 (5 bases). The CDR3 is 13 residues long. Trimming removed 9 bases from V and 5 bases from J, with 16 bases in between.